The T cell receptor beta chain described here comes from a study of T-cell memory formation after mild COVID-19. The germline V gene has CDR1 SGHVS and CDR2 FQNEAQ. Trimming stripped 7 bases from V and 3 bases from J, with 12 bases between. CDR3 length equals 13 residues. From the 5' RACE reads, TCRdb called clonotypes with MiXCR, one entry per CDR3 protein. The repertoire holds fewer than 650,000 distinct CDR3 sequences, roughly a sixth seen once, with about 7.4% in the top ten. The receptor's source is an adult woman who had mild COVID-19 (a few samples of this study predate the infection). Cell type and time point are not known. The V gene is TRBV7-8, the J gene TRBJ1-2; D uncertain. Sequenced sample: PBMCs or a T cell subset sorted from them (not recorded which). The CDR3 coding sequence is TGTGCCAGCAACCCAGGAAGCGACTATGGCTACACCTTC. This encodes CASNPGSDYGYTF. The variable domain in full, with the rest retrieved from reference TRBV7-8 and TRBJ1-2, is GAGVSQSPRYKVAKRGQDVALRCDPISGHVSLFWYQQALGQGPEFLTYFQNEAQLDKSGLPSDRFFAERPEGSVSTLKIQRTQQEDSAVYLCASNPGSDYGYTFGSGTRLTVV.